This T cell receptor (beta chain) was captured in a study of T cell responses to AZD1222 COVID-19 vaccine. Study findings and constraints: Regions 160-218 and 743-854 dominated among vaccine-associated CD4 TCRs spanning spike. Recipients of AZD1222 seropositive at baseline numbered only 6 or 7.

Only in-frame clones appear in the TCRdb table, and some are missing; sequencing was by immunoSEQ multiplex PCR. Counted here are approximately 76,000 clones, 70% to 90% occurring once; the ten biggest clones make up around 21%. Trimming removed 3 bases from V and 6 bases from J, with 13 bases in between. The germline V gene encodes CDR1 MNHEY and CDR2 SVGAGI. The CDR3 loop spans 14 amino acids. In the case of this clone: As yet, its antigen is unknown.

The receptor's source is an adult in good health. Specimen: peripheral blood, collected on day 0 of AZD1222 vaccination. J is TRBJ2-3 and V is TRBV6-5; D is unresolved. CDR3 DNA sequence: TGTGCCAGCAGTTATACAGAGGAACCCGATACGCAGTATTTT. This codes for CASSYTEEPDTQYF.